The rows below give T cell receptor beta chains drawn from one sample of a study of CD8+CD57+ T cells in acquired aplastic anemia. TCRdb fed the reads into MiXCR, producing one record per CDR3 protein. The sample includes 200,000 to 250,000 distinct CDR3 sequences, about 44% seen only once; the top ten take 7% to 10%. Source material: sorted CD4+, CD8+, or CD8+CD57+ T cells (not recorded which) from PBMCs. These receptors all stem from a human donor with aplastic anemia. The CDR3 runs from the conserved cysteine through the conserved F or W. A D gene is named only where the DNA matches it firmly. The size of a clone is reported for some rows only, either as once, few or many, or as a class for expanded clones.

clone_size | d_call | j_call | v_call | cdr3_nt | cdr3_aa
many | TRBD1 | TRBJ1-4 | TRBV9 | TGTGCCAGCAGCGCCTCGGGACAGGGGGTTCGGGGTCGTGAAAAACTGTTTTTT | CASSASGQGVRGREKLFF
NA | NA | TRBJ1-5 | TRBV19 | TGTGCCAGCACCTTTGGGATTAGCAATCAGCCCCAGCATTTT | CASTFGISNQPQHF
many | NA | TRBJ2-7 | TRBV4-3 | TGCGCCAGCAGCCAAATGGACAGTTCCTACGAGCAGTACTTC | CASSQMDSSYEQYF
NA | NA | TRBJ2-2 | TRBV9 | TGTGCCAGCAGCGTAGCTTGGGGTAGCGGGAACACCGGGGAGCTGTTTTTT | CASSVAWGSGNTGELFF
once | TRBD2 | TRBJ2-5 | TRBV7-3 | TGTGCCAGCAGCCAAGGGCGGGGGGGCCTTGAGACCCAGTACTTC | CASSQGRGGLETQYF
many | NA | TRBJ2-2 | TRBV7-9 | TGTGCCAGCAGCTTAGAAGGGGAGAACACCGGGGAGCTGTTTTTT | CASSLEGENTGELFF
few | TRBD1 | TRBJ1-3 | TRBV2 | TGTGCCAGCAGTGAAGCGGCAGGGGGTAACACCATATATTTT | CASSEAAGGNTIYF
many | TRBD2 | TRBJ2-7 | TRBV7-3 | TGTGCCAGCGCTGCGGGAGTTGGCTACGAGCAGTACTTC | CASAAGVGYEQYF
NA | NA | TRBJ1-2 | TRBV11-3 | TGTGCCAGCAGCTCAACCGGACAGCCTTACTATGGCTACACCTTC | CASSSTGQPYYGYTF
NA | NA | TRBJ1-6 | TRBV6-1 | TGTGCCAGCAGTGAAGTCCGGGGTTCACCCCTCCACTTT | CASSEVRGSPLHF
NA | TRBD1 | TRBJ2-7 | TRBV29-1 | TGCAGCGGGGGACAGGGGGCTTTTTACGAGCAGTACTTC | CSGGQGAFYEQYF
NA | TRBD1 | TRBJ2-7 | TRBV10-2 | TGCGCCAGCGGCACGGACAGGGAGGAGGCCAGCAGCTACGAGCAGTACTTC | CASGTDREEASSYEQYF
many | TRBD1 | TRBJ1-1 | TRBV7-9 | TGTGCCAGCAGCTCCCACGACAGACAGGGGGCGCGCACTGAAGCTTTCTTT | CASSSHDRQGARTEAFF
once | NA | TRBJ2-3 | TRBV7-2 | TGTGCCAGCAGCTTAGCGGTATTGGTTAGCACAGATACGCGGTATTTT | CASSLAVLVSTDTRYF
once | NA | TRBJ1-5 | TRBV2 | TGTGCCAGCAGTGAAGACGGCAGTCCCCAGCCCCAGCATTTT | CASSEDGSPQPQHF
few | TRBD1 | TRBJ2-3 | TRBV6-1 | TGTGCCAGCAGTGACCTGGACAGGGCAGACACAGATACGCAGTATTTT | CASSDLDRADTDTQYF
many | NA | TRBJ1-3 | TRBV19 | TGTGCCAGTAGTATTTCTTCCTACTCTGGAAACACCATATATTTT | CASSISSYSGNTIYF
many | NA | TRBJ1-1 | TRBV7-6 | TGTGCCAGCAGCGGGGGGCGAGCCACTGAAGCTTTCTTT | CASSGGRATEAFF
NA | NA | TRBJ1-5 | TRBV19 | TGTGCCAGTCGGAGGCAAAATCAGCCCCAGCATTTT | CASRRQNQPQHF
once | NA | TRBJ1-6 | TRBV6-1 | TGCGCCAGCAAAATAGTAATCGGTTGGACGAATTCACCCCTCCACTTT | CASKIVIGWTNSPLHF
few | NA | TRBJ2-1 | TRBV29-1 | TGCAGCGTATTGCGAGGGCGGGGTGAGCAGTTCTTC | CSVLRGRGEQFF
NA | TRBD1 | TRBJ2-3 | TRBV6-6 | TGTGCCAGCCTGAGGGCAGGGGGCGTCCCAGATACGCAGTATTTT | CASLRAGGVPDTQYF
many | NA | TRBJ1-2 | TRBV14 | TGTGCCAGCAGCCAGGACTTGGGCTATAACTATGGCTACACCTTC | CASSQDLGYNYGYTF
NA | NA | TRBJ2-2 | TRBV7-2 | TGTGCCAGCAGCCCCCGGGAGCTGTTTTTT | CASSPRELFF
NA | NA | TRBJ1-5 | TRBV19 | TGTGCCAGTAGTAGAGGGGGGGAACAGCCCCAGCATTTT | CASSRGGEQPQHF
many | NA | TRBJ1-4 | TRBV10-3 | TGTGCCATCAGTGAGTCAGTACCTCCTAATGAAAAACTGTTTTTT | CAISESVPPNEKLFF
many | NA | TRBJ1-5 | TRBV15 | TGTGCCACCAGCATTTCGGATTATAGCAATCAGCCCCAGCATTTT | CATSISDYSNQPQHF
NA | TRBD1 | TRBJ1-2 | TRBV4-3 | TGCGCCAGCAGCCAATCTCCAGGGGGAGGCTACACCTTC | CASSQSPGGGYTF
many | NA | TRBJ1-1 | TRBV9 | TGTGCCAGCAGCGTTTCAGGGGACACTGAAGCTTTCTTT | CASSVSGDTEAFF
NA | NA | TRBJ2-7 | TRBV20-1 | TGCAGTGCTAGAGATCCCGCAGGGGAATCCTACGAGCAGTACTTC | CSARDPAGESYEQYF
NA | NA | TRBJ1-6 | TRBV13 | TGTGCCAGCAGTTTATCGGAGGGTTTTAATTCACCCCTCCACTTT | CASSLSEGFNSPLHF
few | NA | TRBJ2-1 | TRBV20-1 | TGCAGTGCTAGTTCGGGGAATGCCTACAATGAGCAGTTCTTC | CSASSGNAYNEQFF
NA | NA | TRBJ1-2 | TRBV29-1 | TGCAGCGTTATAGCGACAGGAACCTACGGCTACACCTTC | CSVIATGTYGYTF
many | NA | TRBJ1-2 | TRBV7-9 | TGTGCCAGCAGGGGTCCAGGGTTCGAATATGGCTACACCTTC | CASRGPGFEYGYTF
NA | TRBD1 | TRBJ1-2 | TRBV2 | TGTGCCAGCTCCGGGACAGTCCTTAACTATGGCTACCCCTTC | CASSGTVLNYGYPF
many | NA | TRBJ2-7 | TRBV19 | TGTGCCAGCTCTTGGGGGTCGGGAGAGCAGTACTTC | CASSWGSGEQYF